These 10 T cell receptor beta chains were all obtained from the same sample, sequenced in a study of blood T cell repertoires in COVID-19. The repertoire was sequenced with immunoSEQ multiplex PCR; TCRdb's copy has only in-frame clones and lacks some. The sample has about 160,000 clones; approximately 77% are singletons. The sequenced sample was peripheral blood. Receptor source: a woman older than 75 with active or convalescent COVID-19.

This clone was observed a single time. The CDR3 nucleotides are TGCGCCAGCAGCCAGACTCCGGGACAACTCCACAATGAGCAGTTCTTC. Translating it yields CASSQTPGQLHNEQFF. The chain uses TRBV4-1 and TRBJ2-1; the D gene is possibly TRBD1 (6 bases). The CDR3 spans 16 residues. The germline gives CDR1 MGHRA, CDR2 YSYEKL. The V and J ends lost 3 bases and 5 bases respectively, with 17 bases between them.

The V call is TRBV18, the J call TRBJ1-1; the D gene is possibly TRBD1 (5 bases). Trimming removed 3 bases at V and 4 bases at J, with 9 bases between. The V gene's germline CDR1 is KGHSH and CDR2 LQKENI. This CDR3 contains 13 residues. DNA of the CDR3: TGTGCCAGCTCACCCACGGGGGTCACTGAAGCTTTCTTT. Amino acids: CASSPTGVTEAFF.

This clone was observed a few times. The rearrangement links TRBV7-8 to TRBJ1-1, with D uncertain. Germline values: CDR1 SGHVS, CDR2 FQNEAQ. The CDR3 is made up of 14 amino acids. V dropped 1 base and J dropped 5 bases, with 11 bases sitting between them. CDR3 sequence reads: CASSLVGRRTEAFF. CDR3 nucleotide sequence: TGTGCCAGCAGCTTAGTCGGTAGGAGGACTGAAGCTTTCTTT.

The chain recombines TRBV28 with TRBJ2-7; 8 nucleotides match TRBD1. The germline gives CDR1 MDHEN, CDR2 SYDVKM. This CDR3 has 17 amino acids. J lost 1 base, V lost 5 bases, and 13 bases had no gene match. The CDR3 protein is CASSPRPGTGRSYEQYF. In nucleotides, the CDR3 is TGTGCCAGCAGTCCCCGCCCCGGGACAGGACGATCCTACGAGCAGTACTTC.

The chain combines TRBV19 with TRBJ2-1; D is perhaps TRBD2 (6 bases). This CDR3 comprises 13 residues. Trimming pared 5 bases from V and 14 bases from J, leaving 19 bases between. In germline, CDR1 is LNHDA, CDR2 SQIVND (reference sequence). The CDR3 DNA follows: TGTGCCAGTAGTCCGGGACGGGACTTAAGCAAGTTCTTC. It codes for CASSPGRDLSKFF.

CDR3 loop: CATSARPGLALTGELFF. CDR3 nucleotides: TGTGCCACCAGTGCCAGACCGGGACTAGCGCTCACCGGGGAGCTGTTTTTT. V usage is TRBV24-1 and J usage is TRBJ2-2, with 10 positions matching TRBD2. V lost 5 bases and J lost 4; bases outside the gene matches: 9. The germline CDR1 and CDR2 sequences are KGHDR and SFDVKD. This CDR3 is 17 amino acids long.

The chain is built from TRBV10-3 and TRBJ2-2; 9 bases align to TRBD2. The CDR3 spans 17 residues. V shed 7 bases, J shed 3 bases, and the junction held 12 bases outside the gene matches. Germline loops: CDR1 ENHRY, CDR2 SYGVKD. CDR3 in amino acids: CAITGGRAGIDTGELFF. The DNA for the CDR3 is TGTGCCATCACGGGCGGGAGGGCCGGAATCGACACCGGGGAGCTGTTTTTT.

The chain recombines TRBV4-1 with TRBJ2-3, with D tentatively TRBD1 (6 bases). The V end lost 0 bases, the J end lost 3 bases, and 10 bases lay between the germline ends. The V gene's germline CDR1 is MGHRA and CDR2 YSYEKL. The CDR3 contains 15 residues. CDR3 sequence (DNA): TGCGCCAGCAGCCAAGATCCAGGGGTGACAGATACGCAGTATTTT. Amino acids: CASSQDPGVTDTQYF.

V gene TRBV6-5 combines with J gene TRBJ1-2; D not resolved. This CDR3 comprises 13 residues. V lost 7 bases and J 0 bases, leaving 9 bases between the germline ends. Germline V gives CDR1 MNHEY, CDR2 SVGAGI. The CDR3 protein is CASTARSNYGYTF. CDR3 DNA: TGTGCCAGCACGGCCAGGTCTAACTATGGCTACACCTTC.

This chain uses TRBV6-5 with TRBJ2-7; TRBD1 matches 10 bases. Germline lookup yields CDR1 MNHEY and CDR2 SVGAGI. Trimming removed 6 bases from V and 6 bases from J; junction bases left unmatched: 8. The CDR3 totals 14 residues. DNA for the CDR3: TGTGCCAGCAGGATCCCGGGACAGGGGTCCGAGCAGTACTTC. It specifies CASRIPGQGSEQYF.